Here is one TCR beta chain with its context. Its antigen is not known. This specimen belongs to a study of T cell responses to AZD1222 COVID-19 vaccine. Study in general: Investigators merged groups given second doses at roughly 4 or roughly 12 weeks. Study-level results: Sampling captured repertoires only after the peak T cell response. With two AZD1222 doses given, Spike-specific TCR breadth and depth both rose. Donors skewed white British and female; clonal diversity was possibly underestimated.

Clones were read by immunoSEQ multiplex PCR, and TCRdb kept only the in-frame ones, dropping some. Here the sample spans about 97,000 clones, roughly 90% being singletons. The CDR3 spans 12 residues. Losses at the gene ends were 6 bases for V and 3 bases for J; bases not matched to a gene: 4. The germline gives CDR1 SQVTM, CDR2 ANQGSEA. The source was peripheral blood, collected on day 0 of AZD1222 vaccination. The genes are TRBV29-1 and TRBJ2-7; TRBD1 agrees at 8 bases. This TCR was recovered from an adult in good health. The CDR3 region is CSVVGQGYEQYF. For the CDR3, the DNA is TGCAGCGTGGTTGGACAGGGCTACGAGCAGTACTTC.